This is a list of T cell receptor beta chains from one sample in a study of T cells after yellow fever vaccination. TCRdb reprocessed the 5' RACE reads with MiXCR, giving one entry per CDR3 protein. Here the sample spans a few hundred thousand distinct CDR3 sequences, 6.8% being singletons. This specimen was PBMCs, taken 45 days after the first yellow fever vaccination. Receptor source: a man aged 18 to 35 who received the YFV17D yellow fever vaccine. Each CDR3 is given with its conserved first and last residue. The D gene is left open where the match is weak. Size tells how often a clone was seen (once, few, many) or the class of an expanded clone, and some rows leave it out.

>TRBV20-1|.|TRBJ2-4|.
CSARGDGAKNIQYF
TGCAGTGCTAGAGGGGATGGTGCCAAAAACATTCAGTACTTC
>TRBV28|.|TRBJ2-2|few
CASSSRVNTGELFF
TGTGCCAGCAGTTCCAGGGTTAACACCGGGGAGCTGTTTTTT
>TRBV6-2/TRBV6-3|TRBD2|TRBJ2-5|many
CASSRTSGGAQYF
TGTGCCAGCAGCCGGACTAGCGGGGGGGCCCAGTACTTC
>TRBV11-2|.|TRBJ2-3|many
CASSSLLGSADTQYF
TGTGCCAGCAGCTCACTCCTAGGGTCTGCAGATACGCAGTATTTT
>TRBV3-1|.|TRBJ2-2|.
CASRPTLSTGELFF
TGTGCCAGCAGGCCCACTTTGAGCACCGGGGAGCTGTTTTTT
>TRBV29-1|TRBD2|TRBJ2-3|.
CSVEVASGGGDTQYF
TGCAGCGTTGAAGTGGCTAGCGGGGGTGGCGATACGCAGTATTTT
>TRBV9|.|TRBJ2-2|few
CASSVARTGELFF
TGTGCCAGCAGCGTGGCGAGGACCGGGGAGCTGTTTTTT
>TRBV12-3/TRBV12-4|TRBD2|TRBJ2-1|few
CASKPAGYNEQFF
TGTGCCAGCAAGCCAGCGGGGTACAATGAGCAGTTCTTC
>TRBV9|.|TRBJ1-2|once
CASSGQMVSRGYTF
TGTGCCAGCAGCGGACAGATGGTTTCGCGAGGCTACACCTTC
>TRBV30|.|TRBJ1-3|few
CAWAGLGSSGNTIYF
TGTGCCTGGGCAGGGCTAGGGAGCTCTGGAAACACCATATATTTT
>TRBV21-1|.|TRBJ1-3|.
CASTTGSGNTIYF
TGTGCCAGCACTACAGGGTCTGGAAACACCATATATTTT
>TRBV7-2|TRBD2|TRBJ2-5|few
CASSLREQETQYF
TGTGCCAGCAGCCTGCGGGAGCAAGAGACCCAGTACTTC
>TRBV7-8|TRBD1|TRBJ1-5|few
CASLPGRGQGYQPQHF
TGTGCCAGCCTTCCCGGGAGGGGACAGGGTTATCAGCCCCAGCATTTT
>TRBV7-6|TRBD2|TRBJ2-1|.
CASSATSGGANRQFF
TGTGCCAGCAGCGCAACTAGCGGGGGGGCCAACCGGCAGTTCTTC
>TRBV19|.|TRBJ1-5|few
CASSGYREGNQPQHF
TGTGCCAGTAGTGGGTACAGGGAAGGCAATCAGCCCCAGCATTTT
>TRBV3-1|TRBD1|TRBJ2-7|few
CASSPIMGQGNEQYF
TGTGCCAGCAGCCCCATTATGGGACAGGGAAACGAGCAGTACTTC
>TRBV20-1|.|TRBJ2-1|few
CSARDLGKPMGALNEQFF
TGCAGTGCTAGAGATCTGGGGAAACCTATGGGGGCACTCAATGAGCAGTTCTTC
>TRBV18|TRBD1|TRBJ1-1|.
CASSPLLPSRDRIYMNTEAFF
TGTGCCAGCTCACCTCTTCTTCCCAGCCGGGACAGGATTTACATGAACACTGAAGCTTTCTTT
>TRBV2|TRBD2|TRBJ2-5|.
CASSGRTSGAVQETQYF
TGTGCCAGCAGTGGCAGGACTAGCGGGGCGGTCCAAGAGACCCAGTACTTC